The next 13 T cell receptor beta chains were all read from a single sample in a study of identical twins. In TCRdb, the 5' RACE reads were re-called with MiXCR into one record per CDR3 protein. The table lists around 1.7 million distinct CDR3 sequences, more than 30% of them singletons. The sequencing input was cord blood. The receptors originated from a newborn girl in good health.

This clonotype has ten or more counts. V usage is TRBV11-2 and J usage is TRBJ2-7, with D perhaps matching TRBD1 (5 bases). The V and J ends lost 1 base and 2 bases respectively, with 9 bases between them. Germline V gives CDR1 SGHAT, CDR2 FQNNGV. CDR3 length equals 14 residues. The DNA of the CDR3 is TGTGCCAGCAGCTTAGCTCCAGGGCCCTACGAGCAGTACTTC. Its protein is CASSLAPGPYEQYF.

The genes are TRBV10-3 and TRBJ2-5, with D tentatively TRBD2 (6 bases). V shed 0 bases and J shed 2 bases, with 13 bases lying between them. CDR3 length: 16 amino acids. Germline V gives CDR1 ENHRY, CDR2 SYGVKD. CDR3 loop: CAISESIRGTQETQYF. In nucleotides, the CDR3 is TGTGCCATCAGTGAGTCGATTCGTGGGACTCAAGAGACCCAGTACTTC.

This chain joins TRBV4-2 and TRBJ2-7, with 9 bases identical to TRBD2. Germline V gene data show CDR1 as LGHNA and CDR2 as YNFKEQ. Germline trimming cut 4 bases from V and 7 bases from J; bases unmatched to any gene: 14. The CDR3 is 16 residues long. The CDR3 region is CASSLRVGTSYNEQYF. The CDR3 coding sequence is TGTGCCAGCAGCCTCCGGGTCGGGACTAGCTACAATGAGCAGTACTTC.

This clonotype showed up just a few times. The rearrangement links TRBV20-1 to TRBJ2-7, with D tentatively TRBD2 (5 bases). The CDR3 sequence is 16 residues long. Germline CDR1 and CDR2: DFQATT and SNEGSKA (reference sequence). The germline V and J ends were trimmed by 0 bases and 0 bases, with 15 bases remaining between them. The chain's CDR3 is CSARDPRAESSYEQYF. The CDR3 region has the DNA TGCAGTGCTAGAGATCCTAGAGCGGAGAGCTCCTACGAGCAGTACTTC.

This chain uses TRBV19 with TRBJ1-1; D uncertain. The CDR3 is 13 amino acids. Trimming stripped 7 bases from V and 0 bases from J, with 9 bases between. In germline, CDR1 is LNHDA, CDR2 SQIVND (reference sequence). CDR3 DNA: TGTGCCAGTAATAACTTCATGAACACTGAAGCTTTCTTT. Its protein is CASNNFMNTEAFF.

This chain links TRBV6-2 or TRBV6-3 with TRBJ1-5; 7 nucleotides align to TRBD1. The V and J ends lost 6 bases and 0 bases, in that order; junction bases with no gene match: 14. Germline lookup yields CDR1 MNHEY and CDR2 SVGEGT. The CDR3 extends over 18 amino acids. Here the CDR3 reads CASSLVWETGYSNQPQHF. As DNA, the CDR3 is TGTGCCAGCAGCTTGGTCTGGGAGACAGGGTATAGCAATCAGCCCCAGCATTTT.

The chain carries TRBV25-1 and TRBJ2-3; 12 positions agree with TRBD2. Trimming removed 2 bases from V and 8 bases from J; junction bases left unmatched: 17. The CDR3 has 19 amino acids. Germline CDR1 and CDR2: MGHDK and SYGVNS. The CDR3 loop is CASSEGPPKTSGGSGTQYF. The CDR3 nucleotides read TGTGCCAGCAGTGAAGGCCCCCCCAAGACTAGCGGGGGCTCGGGTACGCAGTATTTT.

The chain carries TRBV27 and TRBJ1-5, with a tentative D call TRBD1 (5 bases). This CDR3 is 16 amino acids long. Deletions cut 1 base from V and 2 bases from J, with 12 bases between. Germline values: CDR1 MNHEY, CDR2 SMNVEV (reference sequence). In DNA form, the CDR3 reads TGTGCCAGCAGTTTATTAGGGGTGGAGGGCAATCAGCCCCAGCATTTT. Protein sequence: CASSLLGVEGNQPQHF.

This clonotype was observed a few times. The J gene is TRBJ1-2, the V gene TRBV20-1; 10 nucleotides match TRBD1. This CDR3 has 13 amino acids. The V gene's germline CDR1 is DFQATT and CDR2 SNEGSKA (reference sequence). V was pared by 6 bases and J by 4 bases, with 5 bases of the junction left unmatched. CDR3 region: CSAWDRGAYGYTF. The CDR3, as DNA: TGCAGTGCCTGGGACAGGGGTGCCTATGGCTACACCTTC.

V gene TRBV15 combines with J gene TRBJ2-7; 8 nucleotides agree with TRBD2. CDR1 is LNHNV, CDR2 YYDKDF, per germline (reference sequence). The CDR3 has 16 amino acids. After removal of 5 bases from V and 0 bases from J, the junction contained 9 bases not matched to a gene. In DNA form, the CDR3 reads TGTGCCACCAGCCTCCCGGGGGGGGCCCACTCCTACGAGCAGTACTTC. Translating it yields CATSLPGGAHSYEQYF.

V and J are TRBV2 and TRBJ1-1; the D is unclear. The germline V gene encodes CDR1 SNHLY and CDR2 FYNNEI. Trimming stripped 8 bases from V and 0 bases from J, with 10 bases between. The CDR3 length is 13 residues. DNA for the CDR3: TGTGCCAGCCTCCAGGTTATGAACACTGAAGCTTTCTTT. Residues: CASLQVMNTEAFF. The full variable domain, completed using reference TRBV2 and TRBJ1-1, is EPEVTQTPSHQVTQMGQEVILRCVPISNHLYFYWYRQILGQKVEFLVSFYNNEISEKSEIFDDQFSVERPDGSNFTLKIRSTKLEDSAMYFCASLQVMNTEAFFGQGTRLTVV.

This clonotype was counted between two and nine times. CDR3 sequence: CASSLSPRGTTNEKLFF. For the CDR3, the DNA is TGTGCCAGCAGTTTATCTCCCCGGGGCACGACTAATGAAAAACTGTTTTTT. V and J are TRBV28 and TRBJ1-4, with a possible D match to TRBD1 (5 bases). CDR1 is MDHEN and CDR2 is SYDVKM in the germline V gene. V lost 1 base to trimming and J lost 2 bases, with 14 bases between them. The CDR3 extends over 17 amino acids.

The chain carries TRBV7-2 and TRBJ2-1, with D uncertain. The length of the CDR3 is 15 residues. Trimming removed 8 bases from V and 6 bases from J, with 20 bases in between. The V gene's germline CDR1 is SGHTA and CDR2 FQGNSA. DNA for the CDR3: TGTGCCAGCCGAAGGCAGGACCCACCGACCAATGAGCAGTTCTTC. Translation: CASRRQDPPTNEQFF.